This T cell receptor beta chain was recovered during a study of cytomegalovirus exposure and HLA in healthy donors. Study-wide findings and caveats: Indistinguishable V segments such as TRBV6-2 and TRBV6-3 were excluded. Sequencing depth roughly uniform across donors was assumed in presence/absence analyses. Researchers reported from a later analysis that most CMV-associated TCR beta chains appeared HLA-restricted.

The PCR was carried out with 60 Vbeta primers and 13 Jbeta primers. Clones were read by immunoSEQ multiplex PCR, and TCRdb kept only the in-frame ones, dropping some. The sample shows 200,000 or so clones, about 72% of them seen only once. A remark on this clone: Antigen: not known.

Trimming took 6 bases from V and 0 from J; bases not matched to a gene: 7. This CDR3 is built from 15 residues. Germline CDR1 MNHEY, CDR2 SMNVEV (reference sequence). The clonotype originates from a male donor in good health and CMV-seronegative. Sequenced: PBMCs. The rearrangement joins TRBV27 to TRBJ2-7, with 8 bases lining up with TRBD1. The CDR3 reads CASSRQGAGSYEQYF. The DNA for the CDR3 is TGTGCCAGCAGCCGCCAGGGGGCGGGCTCCTACGAGCAGTACTTC.